This T cell receptor (beta chain) emerged from a study of type 1 regulatory T cells. Only a few counts were recorded for this clonotype. Its specificity is not known. The V gene's germline CDR1 is SGHTA and CDR2 FQGNSA. CDR3 size: 15 residues. V lost 5 bases to trimming and J lost 2 bases; unmatched junction nucleotides: 8. TCRdb passed the reads through MiXCR, listing each CDR3 protein once. Of 55,000 to 65,000 distinct CDR3 sequences in the sample, roughly two thirds were seen once. Sample: cultured non-Tr1 T cells, either the whole culture or a sorted T cell fraction (not recorded which). The rearrangement uses TRBV7-2 and TRBJ2-5, with 7 bases aligning to TRBD1. This clonotype was obtained from a human donor in good health. The CDR3 DNA follows: TGTGCCAGCAGCCAAGCTCCGGGACAGCAAGAGACCCAGTACTTC. Protein product: CASSQAPGQQETQYF. Based on the CDR3 plus reference TRBV7-2 and TRBJ2-5, the full variable domain is GAGVSQSPSNKVTEKGKDVELRCDPISGHTALYWYRQSLGQGLEFLIYFQGNSAPDKSGLPSDRFSAERTGGSVSTLTIQRTQQEDSAVYLCASSQAPGQQETQYFGPGTRLLVL.